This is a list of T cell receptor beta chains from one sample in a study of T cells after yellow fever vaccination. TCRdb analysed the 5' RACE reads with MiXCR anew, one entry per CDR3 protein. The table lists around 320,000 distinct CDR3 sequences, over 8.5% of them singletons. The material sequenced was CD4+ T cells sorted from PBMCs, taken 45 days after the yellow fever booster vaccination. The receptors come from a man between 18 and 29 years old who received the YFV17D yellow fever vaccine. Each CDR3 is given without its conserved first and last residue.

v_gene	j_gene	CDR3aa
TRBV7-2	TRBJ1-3	ASSFVGRGNTIY
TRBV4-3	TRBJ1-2	ASSQGTGGDYGYT
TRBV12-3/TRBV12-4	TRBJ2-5	ASCGGGQTQY
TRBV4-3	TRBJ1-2	ASSQDQTGDGYT
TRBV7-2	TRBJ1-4	ASSTDRDKLF
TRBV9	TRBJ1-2	ASSVGGRTANYGYT
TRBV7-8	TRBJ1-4	ASSFSPGTGDEKLF
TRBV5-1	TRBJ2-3	ASSLVARDTQY
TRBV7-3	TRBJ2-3	ASSLYPSGGTDTQY
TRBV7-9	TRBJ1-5	ASSLQGGNQPQH
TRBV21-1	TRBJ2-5	ASSKYDRVWETQY
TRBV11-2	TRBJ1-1	ASRDGLNTEAF
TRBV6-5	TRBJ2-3	ASSYSGLAGGTDTQY
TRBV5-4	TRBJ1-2	ASRPTGESGYT
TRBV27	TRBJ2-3	ASSLPRDRGPADTQY
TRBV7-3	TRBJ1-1	ASSLTSGSTEAF
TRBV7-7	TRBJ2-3	ASSLTPPLTDTQY
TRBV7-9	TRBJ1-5	ASSWGGGNSNQPQH
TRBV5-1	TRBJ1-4	ASSPGRGPAEKLF
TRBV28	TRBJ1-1	ASRWGRETEAF
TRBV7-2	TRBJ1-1	ASTTTGLGEAF
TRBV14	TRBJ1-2	ASSHYPDSYGYT
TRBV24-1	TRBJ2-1	ATSDPKLTGSSYNEQF
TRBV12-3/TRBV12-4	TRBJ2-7	ASSDGRREQY
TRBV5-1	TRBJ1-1	ASSLDHSAWGTEAF
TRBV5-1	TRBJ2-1	ASSSGLAVGNEQF
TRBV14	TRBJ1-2	ASSPYREGYT
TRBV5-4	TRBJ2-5	ATRVAGGRETQY
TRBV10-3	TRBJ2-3	AISVVGGVADTQY
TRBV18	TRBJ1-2	ASSPVKGPTGYGYT
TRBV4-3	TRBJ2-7	ASSPSGGRYLGEQY
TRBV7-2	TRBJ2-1	ASSSNRGENEQF
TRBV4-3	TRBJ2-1	ASSQGGQGHNEQF